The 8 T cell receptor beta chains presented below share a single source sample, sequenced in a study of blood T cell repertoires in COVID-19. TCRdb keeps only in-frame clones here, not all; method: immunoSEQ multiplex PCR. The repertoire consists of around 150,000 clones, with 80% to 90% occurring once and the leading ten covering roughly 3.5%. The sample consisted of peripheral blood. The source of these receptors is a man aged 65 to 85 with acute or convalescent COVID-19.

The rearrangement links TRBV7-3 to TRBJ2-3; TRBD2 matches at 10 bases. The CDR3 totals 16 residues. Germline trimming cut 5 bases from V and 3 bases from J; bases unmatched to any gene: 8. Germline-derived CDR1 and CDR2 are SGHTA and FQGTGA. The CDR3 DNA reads TGTGCCAGCAGCCCTCACGGACTAGCGGTTACAGATACGCAGTATTTT. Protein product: CASSPHGLAVTDTQYF. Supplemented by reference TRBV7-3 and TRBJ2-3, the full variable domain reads GAGVSQTPSNKVTEKGKYVELRCDPISGHTALYWYRQSLGQGPEFLIYFQGTGAADDSGLPNDRFFAVRPEGSVSTLKIQRTERGDSAVYLCASSPHGLAVTDTQYFGPGTRLTVL.

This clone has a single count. CDR3 sequence reads: CASSLEDRGVTTQYF. In DNA, the CDR3 is TGCGCCAGCAGTCTAGAGGACAGGGGCGTTACTACGCAGTATTTT. V is TRBV4-3 and J is TRBJ2-3; 9 bases are shared with TRBD1. V was clipped by 6 bases and J by 8 bases; unmatched bases: 12. Per the germline V gene, CDR1 is LGHNA and CDR2 is YSLEER. CDR3 length equals 15 residues.

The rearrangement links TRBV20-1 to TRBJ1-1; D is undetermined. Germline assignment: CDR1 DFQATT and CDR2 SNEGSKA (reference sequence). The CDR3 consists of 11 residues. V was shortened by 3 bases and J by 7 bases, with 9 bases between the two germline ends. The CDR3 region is CSASPSGEAFF. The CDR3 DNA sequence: TGCAGTGCTAGCCCGTCGGGTGAAGCTTTCTTT.

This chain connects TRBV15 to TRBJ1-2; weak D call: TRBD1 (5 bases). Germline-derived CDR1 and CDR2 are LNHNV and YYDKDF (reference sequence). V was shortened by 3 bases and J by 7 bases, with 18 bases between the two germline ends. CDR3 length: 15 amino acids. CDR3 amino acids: CATSSTDRGSSGYTF. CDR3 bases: TGTGCCACCAGCAGTACAGACAGAGGATCTAGTGGCTACACCTTC.

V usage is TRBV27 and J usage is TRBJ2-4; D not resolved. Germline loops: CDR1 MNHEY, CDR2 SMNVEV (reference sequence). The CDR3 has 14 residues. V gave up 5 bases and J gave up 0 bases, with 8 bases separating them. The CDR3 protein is CASSPLLAKNIQYF. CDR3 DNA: TGTGCCAGCAGTCCCCTCCTAGCCAAAAACATTCAGTACTTC.

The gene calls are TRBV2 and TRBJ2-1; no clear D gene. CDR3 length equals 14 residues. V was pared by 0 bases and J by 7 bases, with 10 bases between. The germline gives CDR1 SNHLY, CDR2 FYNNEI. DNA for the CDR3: TGTGCCAGCAGTGAAGCGTGGATGAGGAATGAGCAGTTCTTC. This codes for CASSEAWMRNEQFF.

The CDR3 sequence: CASSSKTGGAYNEQFF. Written as DNA, the CDR3 is TGTGCCAGCAGTTCCAAGACAGGGGGCGCCTACAATGAGCAGTTCTTC. The chain couples TRBV28 to TRBJ2-1; 10 bases map to TRBD1. The CDR3 sequence is 16 residues long. Germline V lookup: CDR1 MDHEN, CDR2 SYDVKM. J was trimmed by 2 bases and V by 4 bases; bases with no gene match: 5. The full variable domain, with the rest looked up from reference TRBV28 and TRBJ2-1, is DVKVTQSSRYLVKRTGEKVFLECVQDMDHENMFWYRQDPGLGLRLIYFSYDVKMKEKGDIPEGYSVSREKKERFSLILESASTNQTSMYLCASSSKTGGAYNEQFFGPGTRLTVL.

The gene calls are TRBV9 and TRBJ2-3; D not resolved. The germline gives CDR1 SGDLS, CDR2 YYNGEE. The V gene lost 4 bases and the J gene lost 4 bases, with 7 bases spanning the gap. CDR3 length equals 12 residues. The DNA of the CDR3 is TGTGCCAGCAGCCTGTCAGCAGATACGCAGTATTTT. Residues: CASSLSADTQYF.